This passage covers 9 T cell receptor beta chains from one sample sequenced in a study of blood T cells in healthy people across ages. A sample-barcoded 5' primer and a J-beta primer mix were used in a second PCR of roughly 7 to 12 cycles. TCRdb re-analysed the 5' RACE reads in MiXCR, keeping a single row per CDR3 protein. The sample lists more than 650,000 distinct CDR3 sequences; around half were seen once. Sequenced sample: blood. The receptors come from a man older than 75 in good health.

The chain employs TRBV9 and TRBJ2-3; TRBD2 aligns across 10 bases. Germline V gene lookup returns CDR1 SGDLS and CDR2 YYNGEE. V was clipped by 0 bases and J by 2 bases; unmatched bases: 12. The CDR3 runs to 19 residues. The DNA for the CDR3 is TGTGCCAGCAGCGTAGGAGTTAGCGGGAGGCACCGTGACACAGATACGCAGTATTTT. Translated, it gives CASSVGVSGRHRDTDTQYF.

The CDR3: CATSRDPVGRETQYF. CDR3 bases: TGTGCCACCAGCAGAGATCCAGTAGGAAGAGAGACCCAGTACTTC. The rearrangement uses TRBV15 and TRBJ2-5; D not certain. V dropped 0 bases and J dropped 4 bases, with 12 bases sitting between them. Germline V gene data show CDR1 as LNHNV and CDR2 as YYDKDF (reference sequence). The CDR3 contains 15 residues.

The chain uses TRBV20-1 and TRBJ2-3; the match to TRBD2 covers 8 bases. This CDR3 is 14 amino acids long. Germline CDR1 DFQATT, CDR2 SNEGSKA (reference sequence). The V gene end was trimmed by 1 base and the J gene end by 11 bases; junction bases not matched to a gene: 11. This chain's CDR3 is CSARGPGGPPEQYF. The CDR3 region has the DNA TGCAGTGCTAGAGGTCCGGGAGGGCCTCCTGAGCAGTATTTT.

This clonotype was recorded at least ten times. The rearrangement links TRBV29-1 to TRBJ2-7, with TRBD1 as a possible D gene (6 bases). The germline CDR1 and CDR2 sequences are SQVTM and ANQGSEA. The CDR3 totals 11 residues. With 7 bases removed from V and 4 bases from J, the gap between germline ends came to 11 bases. This CDR3 reads CSGSRGYEQYF. CDR3 DNA sequence: TGCAGCGGTTCCAGGGGTTACGAGCAGTACTTC.

This clonotype was recorded once. The chain recombines TRBV11-2 with TRBJ2-7; tentative D call: TRBD1 (6 bases). From germline, CDR1 is SGHAT and CDR2 FQNNGV. V lost 6 bases to trimming and J lost 2 bases, with 14 bases between them. The CDR3 contains 14 residues. The DNA of the CDR3 is TGTGCCAGCAGATACGGGGACACCACCTACGAGCAGTACTTC. It encodes CASRYGDTTYEQYF.

The chain carries TRBV20-1 and TRBJ2-4; D perhaps matches TRBD2 (5 bases). Judging by the DNA end, TRBJ2-7 fits better; the J call may be wrong. CDR1 is DFQATT, CDR2 SNEGSKA, per germline (reference sequence). The length of the CDR3 is 15 residues. CDR3 amino acids: CSARDPRTSYYEQYF. CDR3 nucleotide sequence: TGCAGTGCTAGAGACCCTCGGACTTCCTACTACGAGCAGTACTTC.

In its sample, this clonotype was seen a few times. The V call is TRBV29-1, the J call TRBJ2-6, with a possible D match to TRBD2 (6 bases). With 5 bases removed from V and 12 bases from J, the gap between germline ends came to 20 bases. The length of the CDR3 is 14 residues. Germline CDR1 reads SQVTM; CDR2 reads ANQGSEA. CDR3: CSVLIGTARAVLTF. The CDR3 nucleotides read TGCAGCGTTCTTATCGGGACTGCCAGAGCCGTCCTGACTTTC.

The sample holds a few counts of this clonotype. The chain couples TRBV18 to TRBJ2-5; possibly TRBD1 for D (5 bases). Germline assignment: CDR1 KGHSH and CDR2 LQKENI. The CDR3 sequence is 14 residues long. Trimming took off 0 bases at V and 2 bases at J, with 7 bases between the two ends. The CDR3 bases are TGTGCCAGCTCACCACCGTGGACACAAGAGACCCAGTACTTC. It is translated as CASSPPWTQETQYF.

CDR3 coding DNA: TGTGCCAGCAGCCGGGAGAGCGCAGGGACCCAGTACTTC. Translation gives CASSRESAGTQYF. The chain joins TRBV3-1 to TRBJ2-5, with TRBD2 as a possible D gene (5 bases). The CDR3 covers 13 residues. Germline CDR1 is LGHDT and CDR2 is YNNKEL (reference sequence). Trimming pared 4 bases from V and 7 bases from J, leaving 13 bases between.